This T cell receptor (beta chain) was captured in a study of blood T cell repertoires in COVID-19. Authors' processing steps: Counts of nucleated cells, estimated from reference gene primer amplification, were obtained. This table comes from immunoSEQ multiplex PCR, and its TCRdb copy is limited to in-frame clones, with some not included. The V and J calls and the clone size are those of that table, but D and trimming were determined from the DNA. The sample shows about 82,000 clones, roughly 80% of them seen only once. Material for sequencing was peripheral blood. This sequence was found in a woman aged 40 to 49 with active or convalescent COVID-19.

The CDR3 DNA sequence: TGTGCCAGCAGCTCGCGGTTTGAAGCTTTCTTT. Residues: CASSSRFEAFF. The rearrangement links TRBV7-6 to TRBJ1-1; D is undetermined. Deletions cut 4 bases from V and 7 bases from J, with 7 bases between. This CDR3 contains 11 residues. CDR1 and CDR2 from the germline V gene are SGHVS and FNYEAQ.